The rows below give T cell receptor beta chains drawn from one sample of a study of cytomegalovirus exposure and HLA in healthy donors. The repertoire was sequenced with immunoSEQ multiplex PCR; TCRdb's copy has only in-frame clones and lacks some. The sample carries 90,000 to 120,000 clones, around 85% recorded once. The sequencing sample was made of PBMCs. The receptor set was obtained from a man aged 30 to 39 in good health and CMV-seronegative. Each CDR3 is given with its conserved first and last residue. The D gene is left open where the match is weak. Some rows have no size entry. The others give once, few or many, or a class for an expanded clone.

>TRBD1|TRBJ1-5|.|TRBV5-4
TGTGCCGGACAGACAGGGCCTAATCAGCCCCAGCATTTT
CAGQTGPNQPQHF
>TRBD2|TRBJ2-7|.|TRBV5-1
TGCGCCAGCAGCCGGGCGGGGGACTACGGTTTCTACGAGCAGTACTTC
CASSRAGDYGFYEQYF
>.|TRBJ1-5|.|TRBV7-9
TGTGCCAGCAGCTTAGACAGGGCTAGCAATCAGCCCCAGCATTTT
CASSLDRASNQPQHF
>.|TRBJ1-1|.|TRBV7-9
TGTGCCCCGCATCCGCGGGGTGGCCAGAACACTGAAGCTTTCTTT
CAPHPRGGQNTEAFF
>TRBD2|TRBJ2-3|once|TRBV5-1
TGCGCCAGCAGCTTGCCGAGCGGGGTAAGCACAGATACGCAGTATTTT
CASSLPSGVSTDTQYF
>.|TRBJ1-2|.|TRBV5-1
TGCGCCAGCAGCCCGGGGGGTCCGGGCGGCTACACCTTC
CASSPGGPGGYTF
>.|TRBJ2-1|.|TRBV6-5
TGTGCCAGCTCCGCCAGCTCAGGGTACAATGAGCAGTTCTTC
CASSASSGYNEQFF
>TRBD1|TRBJ2-7|.|TRBV9
TGTGCCAGCAGTCCCCTGGGACAGGGAAATATGGAGCAGTACTTC
CASSPLGQGNMEQYF
>.|TRBJ2-1|.|TRBV2
TGTGCCTGCGAACTAGCCCACAATGAGCAGTTCTTC
CACELAHNEQFF
>TRBD2|TRBJ2-5|.|TRBV7-9
TGTGCCAGCAGCTCACTAGCGGGAGGCCCGCAAGGAGAGACCCAGTACTTC
CASSSLAGGPQGETQYF
>.|TRBJ1-4|.|TRBV9
TGTGCCAGCAGCAGCGGGACAACTAATGAAAAACTGTTTTTT
CASSSGTTNEKLFF
>TRBD2|TRBJ2-3|.|TRBV6-4
TGTGCCAGCAGTGGGCTAGCGGGGAAAGATACGCAGTATTTT
CASSGLAGKDTQYF
>.|TRBJ2-5|few|TRBV11-2
TGTGCCAGCAGCTTAGATTGGGCCAGTCCATACCAAGAGACCCAGTACTTC
CASSLDWASPYQETQYF
>.|TRBJ1-2|.|TRBV7-9
TGTGCCAGCAGCTTAGAAATCCCGAACTATGGCTACACCTTC
CASSLEIPNYGYTF
>TRBD2|TRBJ2-7|.|TRBV30
TGTGCCTGGAGTGTACTAGCGGGAGTTGGCTACGAGCAGTACTTC
CAWSVLAGVGYEQYF
>TRBD1|TRBJ2-5|.|TRBV29-1
TGCAGCGTTGAAGAGCGGACAGGGGGGCGGGAGACCCAGTACTTC
CSVEERTGGRETQYF
>TRBD2|TRBJ2-5|.|TRBV6-5
TGTGCCAGCAGTTATAACGGCGGGGGGGTCCAAGAGACCCAGTACTTC
CASSYNGGGVQETQYF
>.|TRBJ2-2|.|TRBV29-1
TGCAGCGTTGGGGCAGTAGTGAACACCGGGGAGCTGTTTTTT
CSVGAVVNTGELFF
>TRBD2|TRBJ2-7|once|TRBV7-8
TGTGCCAGCAGCCCAGCGGAGGGTAGCGGGGACTACGAGCAGTACTTC
CASSPAEGSGDYEQYF
>TRBD1|TRBJ1-2|.|TRBV28
TGTGCCAGCAGTTCTCCTACAGGGGGCGCTAAGTTAAATGGCTACACCTTC
CASSSPTGGAKLNGYTF
>.|TRBJ1-1|.|TRBV29-1
TGCAGCGTCGGTGAGGGGGGGTCTGAAGCTTTCTTT
CSVGEGGSEAFF
>.|TRBJ1-1|.|TRBV5-4
TGTGCCAGTTGCCGGGTTCCGAACACTGAAGCTTTCTTT
CASCRVPNTEAFF
>.|TRBJ2-2|.|TRBV5-1
TGCGCCAGCAGCTTGGAGGTGACACCGGGGAGGGGGGAGCTGTTTTTT
CASSLEVTPGRGELFF
>TRBD1|TRBJ2-7|.|TRBV4-1
TGCGCCAGCAGCCAAGAGAGTGACAGGGGCTTTGACGAGCAGTACTTC
CASSQESDRGFDEQYF
>.|TRBJ2-3|.|TRBV18
TGTGCCAGCTCACCAGCATCACAGTGGGCAGATACGCAGTATTTT
CASSPASQWADTQYF
>.|TRBJ1-1|.|TRBV5-1
TGCGCCAGCAGCGTCGACAGGAATATTAACACTGAAGCTTTCTTT
CASSVDRNINTEAFF
>.|TRBJ1-1|once|TRBV5-1
TGCGCCAGCAGCTTGGCCAGGCCAGACCCTGAAGCTTTCTTT
CASSLARPDPEAFF
>TRBD2|TRBJ2-7|.|TRBV11-2
TGTGCCAGCAGCGGTAGACTGGCGGGGGGCTCCTACGAGCAGTACTTC
CASSGRLAGGSYEQYF